The rows below give T cell receptor beta chains drawn from one sample of a study of blood T cell repertoires in COVID-19. Measured with immunoSEQ multiplex PCR; TCRdb has only the in-frame clones, and not every one. This sample yields about 230,000 clones, of which more than 75% are seen a single time; around 0.98% belongs to the top ten. Input material: peripheral blood. The receptors originated from a man in his forties or fifties with acute or convalescent COVID-19. The CDR3 runs from the conserved cysteine through the conserved F or W. The D gene is left open where the match is weak. The size entry is marked missing in some rows and otherwise reads once, few, many or a size class.

v_gene	d_gene	abundance	j_gene	CDR3aa	CDR3nt
TRBV19	.	.	TRBJ1-5	CASSMGGVGQPQHF	TGTGCCAGTAGTATGGGGGGAGTCGGTCAGCCCCAGCATTTT
TRBV30	TRBD2	.	TRBJ2-7	CAWTPGGPYEQYF	TGTGCCTGGACTCCGGGGGGACCCTACGAGCAGTACTTC
TRBV3-1/TRBV3-2	.	.	TRBJ1-1	CASRPQGGTEAFF	TGTGCCAGCAGACCCCAGGGTGGCACTGAAGCTTTCTTT
TRBV7-9	TRBD2	.	TRBJ2-2	CASSKSGGAFNTGELFF	TGTGCCAGCAGCAAAAGCGGGGGGGCCTTCAACACCGGGGAGCTGTTTTTT
TRBV5-1	TRBD1	.	TRBJ1-2	CASSLLTGGEGYTF	TGCGCCAGCAGCTTGCTTACAGGGGGCGAAGGCTACACCTTC
TRBV5-1	.	.	TRBJ2-7	CASSLEAGSTYEQYF	TGCGCCAGCAGCTTGGAGGCGGGGAGCACCTACGAGCAGTACTTC
TRBV5-1	TRBD1	.	TRBJ1-5	CASSPGQPNQPQHF	TGCGCCAGCAGCCCGGGACAGCCGAATCAGCCCCAGCATTTT
TRBV19	TRBD1	.	TRBJ1-2	CATRTGYYGYTF	TGTGCCACTCGGACAGGGTACTATGGCTACACCTTC
TRBV11-3	.	.	TRBJ2-1	CASSFRGHEQFF	TGTGCCAGCAGCTTCAGGGGACATGAGCAGTTCTTC
TRBV5-6	TRBD2	.	TRBJ2-5	CASSAPGLADETQYF	TGTGCCAGCAGCGCACCGGGACTAGCCGACGAGACCCAGTACTTC
TRBV2	TRBD2	few	TRBJ2-1	CASSLRTSGGHEQFF	TGTGCCAGCAGTTTGAGGACTAGCGGGGGCCATGAGCAGTTCTTC
TRBV12-5	.	few	TRBJ1-2	CAIWTDNYGYTF	TGTGCTATTTGGACAGATAACTATGGCTACACCTTC
TRBV3-1/TRBV3-2	.	.	TRBJ1-6	CASSQMPGNSPLHF	TGTGCCAGCAGCCAGATGCCAGGCAATTCACCCCTCCACTTT
TRBV18	TRBD1	.	TRBJ2-7	CASSKTRDRALEQYF	TGTGCCAGCTCCAAGACCCGGGACAGGGCCCTCGAGCAGTACTTC
TRBV2	TRBD1	.	TRBJ1-6	CASLGQGSSPLHF	TGTGCCAGCCTAGGACAGGGGAGTTCACCCCTCCACTTT
TRBV5-4	TRBD1	.	TRBJ1-1	CASSLPGQRSNTEAFF	TGTGCCAGCAGCTTGCCGGGACAGCGATCGAACACTGAAGCTTTCTTT
TRBV27	TRBD1	.	TRBJ1-4	CASSPTQGGEKLFF	TGTGCCAGCAGTCCCACCCAGGGGGGCGAAAAACTGTTTTTT
TRBV3-1/TRBV3-2	.	.	TRBJ1-5	CASSQGGGQPQHF	TGTGCCAGCAGCCAGGGCGGGGGCCAGCCCCAGCATTTT
TRBV5-4	TRBD1	.	TRBJ1-2	CASSLPDRVYGYTF	TGTGCCAGCAGCCTCCCCGACAGGGTCTATGGCTACACCTTC
TRBV15	.	.	TRBJ1-1	CATSMGRGPKGDTEAFF	TGTGCCACCAGCATGGGGCGAGGTCCAAAAGGGGACACTGAAGCTTTCTTT
TRBV7-9	TRBD1	.	TRBJ1-6	CASSFGQGNSPLHF	TGTGCCAGCAGCTTTGGACAGGGGAATTCACCCCTCCACTTT
TRBV4-3	TRBD2	once	TRBJ2-3	CASSQGLAGAFTDTQYF	TGCGCCAGCAGCCAAGGACTAGCGGGGGCCTTCACAGATACGCAGTATTTT
TRBV15	TRBD1	.	TRBJ1-2	CATSATGEHGYTF	TGTGCCACCAGCGCTACAGGGGAACATGGCTACACCTTC
TRBV5-1	.	.	TRBJ2-5	CASSYQGYSGETQYF	TGCGCCAGCAGCTATCAGGGGTACTCGGGAGAGACCCAGTACTTC
TRBV15	.	.	TRBJ2-7	CATSIRRGPEYEQYF	TGTGCCACCAGCATCCGCAGGGGACCCGAATACGAGCAGTACTTC
TRBV4-1	.	.	TRBJ1-4	CASSPEGLIGEKLFF	TGCGCCAGCAGCCCCGAGGGACTTATTGGGGAAAAACTGTTTTTT